This TCR beta chain came from a study of cytomegalovirus exposure and HLA in healthy donors. Germline-derived CDR1 and CDR2 are GTSNPN and SVGIG (reference sequence). V was shortened by 1 base and J by 9 bases, with 16 bases between the two germline ends. The CDR3 is 14 amino acids. In the PCR, 60 Vbeta and 13 Jbeta primers were used. Original processing notes: Later analysis identified some 88 million unique TCR beta chains, approximately 10 million shared. Sequencing used immunoSEQ multiplex PCR; TCRdb keeps in-frame clones, though not all of them. Clone size and the V and J calls come from that table; the DNA yielded D and trimming. The sample has approximately 100,000 clones, approximately 70% seen once. All donors participated as healthy donors of bone marrow.

The sequence came from a man between 40 and 49 years old in good health and CMV-seropositive. What was sequenced was PBMCs. The genes are TRBV30 and TRBJ1-5; D not certain. CDR3 region: CAWSGGTQAGPQHF. CDR3 in DNA: TGTGCCTGGAGTGGCGGCACCCAAGCGGGGCCCCAGCATTTT. Using reference TRBV30 and TRBJ1-5 for the parts outside the CDR3, the full variable domain is SQTIHQWPATLVQPVGSPLSLECTVEGTSNPNLYWYRQAAGRGLQLLFYSVGIGQISSEVPQNLSASRPQDRQFILSSKKLLLSDSGFYLCAWSGGTQAGPQHFGDGTRLSIL.